This is a list of T cell receptor beta chains from one sample in a study of cytomegalovirus exposure and HLA in healthy donors. Sequencing used immunoSEQ multiplex PCR; TCRdb keeps in-frame clones, though not all of them. The repertoire consists of over 100,000 clones, with roughly 70% occurring once and the leading ten covering 2.1%. The sequencing input was PBMCs. These TCRs come from a woman in her 40s in good health and CMV-seropositive. Each CDR3 is given with its conserved first and last residue. The D gene is left open where the match is weak. Some rows have no size entry. The others give once, few or many, or a class for an expanded clone.

clone_size d_call j_call v_call cdr3_aa cdr3_nt
. . TRBJ1-1 TRBV6-5 CASSVPGNTEAFF TGTGCCAGCAGCGTTCCGGGGAACACTGAAGCTTTCTTT
. . TRBJ2-7 TRBV5-6 CASSFDNSYEQYF TGTGCCAGCAGCTTCGACAACTCCTACGAGCAGTACTTC
. . TRBJ2-7 TRBV28 CASSSISPSTRYEQYF TGTGCCAGCAGTTCCATATCCCCCTCTACTCGCTACGAGCAGTACTTC
. . TRBJ2-5 TRBV19 CASSIEGQRRETQYF TGTGCCAGTAGTATAGAAGGACAGCGCCGGGAGACCCAGTACTTC
few . TRBJ1-4 TRBV5-5 CASSQGLYEKLFF TGTGCCAGCAGCCAGGGCCTTTATGAAAAACTGTTTTTT
once TRBD1 TRBJ2-7 TRBV14 CASSRGTGAYEQYF TGTGCCAGCAGCCGAGGGACAGGGGCTTACGAGCAGTACTTC
once TRBD2 TRBJ2-1 TRBV6-5 CASSLTSGGFNEQFF TGTGCCAGCAGCCTGACTAGCGGGGGCTTCAATGAGCAGTTCTTC
. . TRBJ1-1 TRBV18 CASSPERVWTEAFF TGTGCCAGCTCACCAGAGAGGGTGTGGACTGAAGCTTTCTTT
. . TRBJ1-5 TRBV14 CASSGQFNQPQHF TGTGCCAGCAGCGGACAGTTCAATCAGCCCCAGCATTTT
. TRBD2 TRBJ2-7 TRBV7-2 CASSPGRATEEQYF TGTGCCAGCAGCCCCGGGAGGGCCACGGAAGAGCAGTACTTC
. . TRBJ1-5 TRBV19 CASSEGTFSNQPQHF TGTGCTTCAAGCGAGGGTACATTTAGCAATCAGCCCCAGCATTTT
. . TRBJ2-6 TRBV7-6 CASSSRFSSGANVLTF TGTGCCAGCAGCTCCCGTTTTAGCTCTGGGGCCAACGTCCTGACTTTC
. . TRBJ2-5 TRBV7-2 CASSLDRVVETQYF TGTGCCAGCAGCTTAGACAGGGTCGTGGAGACCCAGTACTTC
. TRBD1 TRBJ1-2 TRBV19 CASTGDRVHGYTF TGTGCCAGTACGGGAGACAGGGTCCACGGCTACACCTTC
. . TRBJ1-6 TRBV14 CASSKGDPYNSPLHF TGTGCCAGCAGCAAGGGGGACCCGTATAATTCACCCCTCCACTTT
. . TRBJ2-7 TRBV19 CASSPRPAGAYEQYF TGTGCCAGTAGTCCCAGGCCGGCAGGGGCCTACGAGCAGTACTTC
few . TRBJ2-3 TRBV20-1 CSARKSAQYF TGCAGTGCTAGGAAGTCGGCGCAGTATTTT
few TRBD1 TRBJ1-3 TRBV7-9 CASSRTGRGNTIYF TGTGCCAGCAGCAGGACAGGGAGAGGAAACACCATATATTTT
. TRBD1 TRBJ2-1 TRBV7-9 CASSLAQQGADEQFF TGTGCCAGCAGCTTAGCTCAACAGGGGGCCGATGAGCAGTTCTTC
few . TRBJ1-2 TRBV29-1 CSVESTERHYGYTF TGCAGCGTTGAGTCGACAGAGCGACACTATGGCTACACCTTC
. TRBD1 TRBJ1-4 TRBV15 CATSRKTGGLNEKLFF TGTGCCACCAGCAGGAAGACAGGGGGCCTGAATGAAAAACTGTTTTTT
. . TRBJ2-5 TRBV6-1 CASISGEWEQYF TGTGCCAGCATATCAGGGGAGTGGGAGCAGTACTTC
. TRBD2 TRBJ2-7 TRBV7-2 CASRTSGSTEQYF TGTGCCAGCCGAACTAGCGGGAGTACCGAGCAGTACTTC
. . TRBJ2-3 TRBV6-1 CASSEQGPITDTQYF TGTGCCAGCAGTGAGCAGGGCCCTATCACAGATACGCAGTATTTT
. . TRBJ1-3 TRBV6-6 CASRRQAGNTIYF TGTGCCAGCAGACGACAGGCAGGAAACACCATATATTTT
. TRBD1 TRBJ1-2 TRBV6-5 CASSADRRNYGYTF TGTGCCAGCAGTGCGGACAGGAGGAACTATGGCTACACCTTC
. . TRBJ1-1 TRBV7-3 CASSLNGYGSEAFF TGTGCCAGCAGCTTAAACGGGTATGGCTCTGAAGCTTTCTTT
. . TRBJ1-1 TRBV6-5 CASSTSSGEAFF TGTGCCAGCAGCACTTCGTCTGGTGAAGCTTTCTTT
. . TRBJ2-3 TRBV18 CASSPPSIRRTDTQYF TGTGCCAGCTCACCACCGAGTATCCGGAGAACAGATACGCAGTATTTT
once TRBD1 TRBJ1-5 TRBV28 CASAWGTDSNQPQHF TGTGCCAGTGCGTGGGGGACAGATAGCAATCAGCCCCAGCATTTT
few . TRBJ1-1 TRBV4-3 CASSQEGYDSTKGAFF TGCGCCAGCAGCCAAGAAGGCTACGACAGTACGAAGGGAGCTTTCTTT
. TRBD2 TRBJ2-5 TRBV6-5 CASSYTGTSRETQYF TGTGCCAGCAGTTACACCGGGACTAGCAGAGAGACCCAGTACTTC
. TRBD1 TRBJ2-3 TRBV5-1 CASSRTGSTDTQYF TGCGCCAGCAGCAGGACAGGGAGCACAGATACGCAGTATTTT
. . TRBJ1-2 TRBV7-9 CASSPYSGGYTF TGTGCCAGCAGCCCCTACAGCGGTGGCTACACCTTC
. TRBD2 TRBJ2-1 TRBV28 CASSPTGLAGSLNEQFF TGTGCCAGCAGTCCAACGGGACTAGCGGGGTCCCTCAATGAGCAGTTCTTC
. . TRBJ1-4 TRBV6-1 CASSEAWGRAPNEKLFF TGTGCCAGCAGTGAAGCATGGGGCAGGGCCCCTAATGAAAAACTGTTTTTT
. . TRBJ1-4 TRBV5-8 CASSPSGRPEKLFF TGTGCCAGCAGCCCTTCCGGGAGGCCCGAAAAACTGTTTTTT
. TRBD2 TRBJ2-3 TRBV7-6 CASSLSGGTSTDTQYF TGTGCCAGCAGCTTAAGCGGGGGAACAAGCACAGATACGCAGTATTTT
. . TRBJ1-3 TRBV5-1 CASSPVLSGNTIYF TGCGCCAGCAGCCCGGTTCTCTCTGGAAACACCATATATTTT
. TRBD2 TRBJ2-1 TRBV28 CAGTSGIMNEQFF TGTGCCGGGACTAGCGGGATAATGAATGAGCAGTTCTTC
. TRBD1 TRBJ2-7 TRBV7-9 CVSSLQGPYEQYF TGTGTCAGCAGCCTACAGGGGCCCTACGAGCAGTACTTC
. . TRBJ1-2 TRBV5-6 CASGRDGPNYGYTF TGTGCCAGCGGCCGGGATGGGCCCAACTATGGCTACACCTTC
once TRBD1 TRBJ1-4 TRBV28 CASSLPSSGTGPFLNEKLFF TGTGCCAGCAGTTTGCCGTCTTCCGGGACAGGCCCGTTCCTTAATGAAAAACTGTTTTTT
few TRBD2 TRBJ2-7 TRBV7-9 CASSFGGGAYEQYF TGTGCCAGCAGCTTTGGCGGGGGGGCCTACGAGCAGTACTTC
. . TRBJ2-7 TRBV6-5 CASSEGYAYEQYF TGTGCCAGCAGTGAGGGCTACGCCTACGAGCAGTACTTC
few . TRBJ2-3 TRBV4-3 CASSPLEGDTDTQYF TGCGCCAGCAGCCCCCTCGAGGGGGACACAGATACGCAGTATTTT
. . TRBJ1-2 TRBV28 CASSLSRINYGYTF TGTGCCAGCAGTTTGAGCAGGATAAACTATGGCTACACCTTC
. TRBD1 TRBJ1-4 TRBV9 CASSVTGQVAEKLFF TGTGCCAGCAGCGTAACGGGACAGGTCGCTGAAAAACTGTTTTTT
. . TRBJ1-2 TRBV7-8 CASSLETFYGYTF TGTGCCAGCAGCTTAGAAACATTCTATGGCTACACCTTC
. TRBD1 TRBJ2-7 TRBV11-1 CASSGRDRGSYEQYF TGTGCCAGCAGCGGACGGGACAGAGGTTCCTACGAGCAGTACTTC
few TRBD1 TRBJ1-6 TRBV6-1 CASSERTGHSPLHF TGTGCCAGCAGTGAACGGACAGGGCATTCACCCCTCCACTTT
. TRBD1 TRBJ1-4 TRBV28 CASSWPGTGHEKLFF TGTGCCAGCAGTTGGCCCGGGACAGGGCATGAAAAACTGTTTTTT
. . TRBJ1-5 TRBV4-2 CASSQDPSRRDQPQHF TGTGCCAGCAGCCAAGATCCGTCCAGGAGGGATCAGCCCCAGCATTTT
. TRBD2 TRBJ2-5 TRBV4-2 CASSQDNAGTSAETQYF TGTGCCAGCAGCCAAGATAATGCAGGGACTAGCGCCGAGACCCAGTACTTC